This T cell receptor beta chain was obtained from a study of identifying expanded T cells in peripheral blood. CDR1 is MDHEN and CDR2 is SYDVKM in the germline V gene. This CDR3 spans 15 amino acids. V was clipped by 7 bases and J by 6 bases; unmatched bases: 7. The repertoire was sequenced with immunoSEQ multiplex PCR; TCRdb's copy has only in-frame clones and lacks some. The sample contains 100,000 to 150,000 clones, less than 90% of which appear only once. Study results and caveats: Across healthy donors, higher total template counts meant significantly greater roughly 2-week count variance. Over approximately two and four weeks, about 15 and 19 clones changed, versus roughly 1.1 between replicates.

Remarks on this clone: Antigen specificity is unknown.

No infections or other immune events were documented during collection. Sequencing input: blood. This TCR derives from a person aged 18 to 75 in good health. The genes are TRBV28 and TRBJ2-3, with 13 nucleotides matching TRBD2. The CDR3 region has the DNA TGTGCCAGCACAACTAGCGGGAGGGACCTGGATACGCAGTATTTT. Protein sequence: CASTTSGRDLDTQYF.